Shown below are 9 T cell receptor beta chains from a single sample sequenced in a study of T cells in Graves' hyperthyroidism and ophthalmopathy. RNA transcripts gave rise to amplified TCR beta CDR3 regions. A first-round RT-PCR of the TCR CDR3 used the HTBI primer set. TCRdb re-derived calls from the multiplex PCR reads in MiXCR, one entry per CDR3 protein. The data show a few hundred thousand distinct CDR3 sequences, around 15% seen once. Material: blood. These receptors all come from a woman younger than 45 with Graves' ophthalmopathy.

This clonotype showed up just a few times. The chain is built from TRBV4-1 and TRBJ2-1, with TRBD2 matching 9 bases. CDR1 and CDR2 from the germline V gene are MGHRA and YSYEKL. The CDR3 has 18 amino acids. J was trimmed by 0 bases and V by 0 bases; bases with no gene match: 6. This chain's CDR3 is CASSQDLRGGRSYNEQFF. DNA for the CDR3: TGCGCCAGCAGCCAAGATTTGCGGGGGGGCCGCTCCTACAATGAGCAGTTCTTC.

There are many counts of this clonotype. The rearrangement joins TRBV18 to TRBJ2-5; 7 nucleotides line up with TRBD1. The CDR3 loop spans 17 amino acids. V was clipped by 2 bases and J by 1 base; unmatched bases: 10. From germline, CDR1 is KGHSH and CDR2 LQKENI. In DNA, the CDR3 is TGTGCCAGCTCACCAAGGCTGTGGGACAGTTGCCAAGAGACCCAGTACTTC. Translating gives CASSPRLWDSCQETQYF.

This clonotype came up many times. CDR3 DNA: TGTGCCAGCAGCAGAACAGGGACAGGGTATGGCTACACCTTC. This encodes CASSRTGTGYGYTF. The V gene is TRBV28, the J gene TRBJ1-2, with TRBD1 matching 9 bases. The CDR3 spans 14 residues. Germline V lookup: CDR1 MDHEN, CDR2 SYDVKM. J was trimmed by 5 bases and V by 6 bases; bases with no gene match: 7.

This clonotype has at least ten counts. The V call is TRBV5-5, the J call TRBJ2-1; D is possibly TRBD1 (6 bases). V was cut by 5 bases and J by 3 bases, with 24 bases left in between. The CDR3 runs 18 residues. CDR1 is SGHKS, CDR2 YYEKEE, per germline (reference sequence). The CDR3 bases are TGTGCCAGCAGTTCTTTCAGGGGTGGGGTGGTTGACTACAATGAGCAGTTCTTC. Protein: CASSSFRGGVVDYNEQFF.

This clonotype was recorded at least ten times. This chain connects TRBV28 to TRBJ1-5; tentative D call: TRBD1 (6 bases). There are 14 residues in the CDR3. CDR1 is MDHEN and CDR2 is SYDVKM in the germline V gene. Deletions cut 5 bases from V and 3 bases from J, with 11 bases between. CDR3 nucleotides: TGTGCCAGCAGTCCAGGACAGATCAATCAGCCCCAGCATTTT. It encodes CASSPGQINQPQHF.

This clonotype was picked up many times. The chain joins TRBV2 to TRBJ1-6; 11 bases are a match to TRBD1. V trimming: 7 bases; J trimming: 13 bases; junction bases outside the gene matches: 21. CDR1 and CDR2 (germline): SNHLY, FYNNEI. The CDR3 is 18 amino acids. The CDR3 here is CASTVGTGGLSLEWPLHF. In DNA, the CDR3 is TGTGCCAGCACGGTCGGGACAGGGGGATTATCGTTGGAGTGGCCCCTCCACTTT.

This clonotype was seen at least ten times. The V gene is TRBV5-1, the J gene TRBJ2-7, with 7 bases matching TRBD1. The CDR3 covers 16 residues. V gave up 0 bases and J gave up 0 bases; unmatched junction bases: 6. Looked up from germline, CDR1 is SGHRS and CDR2 is YFSETQ. The DNA of the CDR3 is TGCGCCAGCAGCTTGGTACCGGGACAGAGCTCCTACGAGCAGTACTTC. This translates into CASSLVPGQSSYEQYF.

This clonotype was found many times. The rearrangement uses TRBV2 and TRBJ2-1, with a weak D call TRBD1 (5 bases). CDR3 size: 18 residues. Trimming removed 11 bases at V and 4 bases at J, with 30 bases between. Germline CDR1 SNHLY, CDR2 FYNNEI. CDR3: CAPSSYAGHSTGYNEQFF. The CDR3 coding sequence is TGTGCCCCGAGTTCGTATGCTGGACACTCCACTGGTTACAATGAGCAGTTCTTC. Full variable domain (missing parts from reference TRBV2 and TRBJ2-1): EPEVTQTPSHQVTQMGQEVILRCVPISNHLYFYWYRQILGQKVEFLVSFYNNEISEKSEIFDDQFSVERPDGSNFTLKIRSTKLEDSAMYFCAPSSYAGHSTGYNEQFFGPGTRLTVL.

This clonotype was observed at least ten times. Written as DNA, the CDR3 is TGCAGTGCTAGCCCATTGAAGGGACTAGCGGGGGCAAAAGAGACCCAGTACTTC. This codes for CSASPLKGLAGAKETQYF. V usage is TRBV20-1 and J usage is TRBJ2-5; 14 bases are shared with TRBD2. This CDR3 comprises 18 residues. Germline CDR1 reads DFQATT; CDR2 reads SNEGSKA (reference sequence). With V trimmed by 3 bases and J by 3 bases, 12 bases remained unmatched.